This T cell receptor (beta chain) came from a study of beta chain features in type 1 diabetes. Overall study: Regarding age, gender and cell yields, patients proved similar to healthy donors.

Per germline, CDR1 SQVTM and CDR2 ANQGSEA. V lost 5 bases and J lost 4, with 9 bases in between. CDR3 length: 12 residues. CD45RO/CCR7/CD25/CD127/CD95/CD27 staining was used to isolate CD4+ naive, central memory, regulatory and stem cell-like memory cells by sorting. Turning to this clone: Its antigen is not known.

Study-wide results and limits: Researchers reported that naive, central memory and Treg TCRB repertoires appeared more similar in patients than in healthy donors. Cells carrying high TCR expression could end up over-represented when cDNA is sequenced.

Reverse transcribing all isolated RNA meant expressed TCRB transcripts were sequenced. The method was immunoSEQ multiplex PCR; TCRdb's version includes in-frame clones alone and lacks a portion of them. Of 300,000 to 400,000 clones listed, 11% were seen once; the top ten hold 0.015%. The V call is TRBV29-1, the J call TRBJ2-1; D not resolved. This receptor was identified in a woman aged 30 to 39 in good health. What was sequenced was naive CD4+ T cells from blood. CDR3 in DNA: TGCAGCGTTAGAGGCGGTTACAATGAGCAGTTCTTC. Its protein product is CSVRGGYNEQFF.